What follows are 14 T cell receptor beta chains derived from one specimen sequenced in a study of shared clonotypes between healthy human individuals. Clones were sequenced by immunoSEQ multiplex PCR, and TCRdb holds only the in-frame ones, with some missing. The table has some 2,100,000 clones, 95% seen once. Sample: naive CD4+ T cells sorted from blood. Subset defined: CD45RA+ positively selected. Source of these receptors: a young man in good health.

The chain combines TRBV5-4 with TRBJ2-7; the D gene could be TRBD1 or TRBD2 (5 bases each). V lost 4 bases and J lost 5, with 13 bases in between. The CDR3 consists of 13 residues. Germline V gives CDR1 SGHNT, CDR2 YYREEE (reference sequence). CDR3 bases: TGTGCCAGCAGCCGCCGGGGCCGCAACGAGCAGTACTTC. It specifies CASSRRGRNEQYF.

This chain uses TRBV28 with TRBJ1-1, with a possible D match to TRBD1 (6 bases). Germline assignment: CDR1 MDHEN and CDR2 SYDVKM. Trimming cost V 4 bases and J 4 bases, with 10 bases left between them. The CDR3 is made up of 13 amino acids. The DNA for the CDR3 is TGTGCCAGCAGTTCGACAGGTCTCACTGAAGCTTTCTTT. This gives the protein CASSSTGLTEAFF. The complete variable domain, with remaining parts taken from reference TRBV28 and TRBJ1-1, reads DVKVTQSSRYLVKRTGEKVFLECVQDMDHENMFWYRQDPGLGLRLIYFSYDVKMKEKGDIPEGYSVSREKKERFSLILESASTNQTSMYLCASSSTGLTEAFFGQGTRLTVV.

The rearrangement joins TRBV10-3 to TRBJ2-7, with D possibly called TRBD1 or TRBD2 (7 bases each). Trimming left V 0 bases short and J 2 bases short, with 20 bases between. Germline loops: CDR1 ENHRY, CDR2 SYGVKD. This CDR3 spans 18 amino acids. Here the CDR3 DNA reads TGTGCCATCAGTGAGTCCCGGGACAGAGCTCTAGCGGCCTACGAGCAGTACTTC. Its translation is CAISESRDRALAAYEQYF.

The J gene is TRBJ1-2, the V gene TRBV5-1; no clear D. Germline loops: CDR1 SGHRS, CDR2 YFSETQ. Trimming cost V 0 bases and J 1 base, with 10 bases left between them. The CDR3 covers 15 residues. CDR3 residues: CASSLGRRGNYGYTF. For the CDR3, the DNA is TGCGCCAGCAGCTTGGGGCGACGGGGTAACTATGGCTACACCTTC.

To note about this clone: This specimen includes other DNA sequences encoding the same CDR3. The chain is built from TRBV18 and TRBJ2-3; maybe TRBD1 (5 bases). The germline V gene encodes CDR1 KGHSH and CDR2 LQKENI. The length of the CDR3 is 11 residues. V lost 5 bases, J lost 5 bases, and 5 bases lay in between. The CDR3 nucleotides are TGTGCCAGCTCAACAGGAGATACGCAGTATTTT. Protein sequence: CASSTGDTQYF. Filled out from reference TRBV18 and TRBJ2-3, the complete variable domain reads NAGVMQNPRHLVRRRGQEARLRCSPMKGHSHVYWYRQLPEEGLKFMVYLQKENIIDESGMPKERFSAEFPKEGPSILRIQQVVRGDSAAYFCASSTGDTQYFGPGTRLTVL.

Turning to this clone: The sample has other DNA sequences that encode this CDR3 too. CDR3 in DNA: TGTGCCAGCACCCGGGACAGGGGGCAAGAGACCCAGTACTTC. Translating it yields CASTRDRGQETQYF. The chain couples TRBV2 to TRBJ2-5; 11 positions agree with TRBD1. J was trimmed by 2 bases and V by 7 bases; bases with no gene match: 3. The CDR3 extends over 14 amino acids. The germline V gene has CDR1 SNHLY and CDR2 FYNNEI.

V usage is TRBV4-1 and J usage is TRBJ1-3, with D perhaps TRBD1 (5 bases). The CDR3 contains 16 residues. The germline V gene has CDR1 MGHRA and CDR2 YSYEKL. The V gene lost 5 bases and the J gene lost 1 base, with 15 bases spanning the gap. As DNA, the CDR3 is TGCGCCAGCAGCTTCCAGGGTATCCTGTCTGGAAACACCATATATTTT. As protein: CASSFQGILSGNTIYF.

V gene TRBV5-1 combines with J gene TRBJ1-2; D perhaps matches TRBD1 (5 bases). The CDR3 is 14 amino acids. Trimming pared 0 bases from V and 6 bases from J, leaving 12 bases between. Germline CDR1 SGHRS, CDR2 YFSETQ. DNA for the CDR3: TGCGCCAGCAGCTTGGGTTCAGGGTCCAATGGCTACACCTTC. Translated, it gives CASSLGSGSNGYTF.

V is TRBV7-8 and J is TRBJ1-4; no clear D. The length of the CDR3 is 14 residues. Germline-derived CDR1 and CDR2 are SGHVS and FQNEAQ. Trimming removed 5 bases at V and 3 bases at J, with 10 bases between. The CDR3 DNA follows: TGTGCCAGCAGCAACAGTTTGGCTAATGAAAAACTGTTTTTT. Encoded protein: CASSNSLANEKLFF.

On this clone: The sample holds other DNA sequences that translate to the same CDR3. DNA for the CDR3: TGTGCCTGGAGTGTACGGAGGGACACTGAAGCTTTCTTT. This codes for CAWSVRRDTEAFF. This rearrangement joins TRBV30 to TRBJ1-1; no definite D call. The CDR3 extends over 13 amino acids. Trimming shortened V by 0 bases and J by 3 bases, and 8 bases separated the two germline ends. The germline CDR1 and CDR2 sequences are GTSNPN and SVGIG (reference sequence).

The chain is built from TRBV29-1 and TRBJ2-1; D might be TRBD1 or TRBD2, each matching 6 bases. Germline values: CDR1 SQVTM, CDR2 ANQGSEA. CDR3 size: 10 residues. The V and J ends lost 6 bases and 10 bases respectively, with 10 bases between them. CDR3 nucleotides: TGCAGCGTCGGGGGCGGGGAGCAGTTCTTC. As protein: CSVGGGEQFF.

The chain recombines TRBV10-2 with TRBJ2-7, with TRBD1 as a possible D gene (5 bases). The CDR3 sequence is 15 residues long. From germline, CDR1 is WSHSY and CDR2 SAAADI. The V end lost 7 bases, the J end lost 0 bases, and 16 bases lay between the germline ends. The CDR3 nucleotides read TGCGCCAGCACCCCTACTGACAGCATCTCCTACGAGCAGTACTTC. It translates to CASTPTDSISYEQYF.

Concerning this clone: The same CDR3 also results from other DNA sequences found in this sample. The V and J genes are TRBV6-5 and TRBJ2-7, with 8 bases that match TRBD1. Trimming cost V 6 bases and J 2 bases; bases outside gene matches: 6. Per germline, CDR1 MNHEY and CDR2 SVGAGI. The CDR3 runs to 14 residues. In DNA form, the CDR3 reads TGTGCCAGCAGCCCAAGGACAGGGACCTACGAGCAGTACTTC. This encodes CASSPRTGTYEQYF.

The chain combines TRBV7-8 with TRBJ2-5, with TRBD1 matching 8 bases. Germline CDR1 SGHVS, CDR2 FQNEAQ. CDR3 length: 13 residues. J gave up 3 bases and V 5 bases, and 2 bases lay outside the gene matches. The CDR3, as DNA: TGTGCCAGCAGCGCGGACAGGGAAGAGACCCAGTACTTC. It specifies CASSADREETQYF.